This TCR beta chain is from a study of siplizumab effects on memory and regulatory T cells. About this clone: What it binds is not known.

Study-level results: No assignable naive or memory phenotype existed for roughly 80-97% of proliferating CD4+ or CD8+ clones. With siplizumab, cumulative frequency of CD4+ memory-derived alloreactive sequences dropped significantly. Memory T cells appeared less diverse than naive cells, which seemed to contribute substantially to alloresponse.

Approximately 93,000 TCR templates per sample were assayed. Measured with immunoSEQ multiplex PCR; TCRdb has only the in-frame clones, and not every one. The repertoire holds 100,000 or so clones, about nine tenths seen once, with 9.5% to 15% in the top ten. The material sequenced was non-Treg CD4+ T cells sorted from blood. The origin of this receptor is a human donor in good health.

CDR3 nucleotide sequence: TGCAGCGCGCGGAGAGGGAGTGAAGCTTTCTTT. As protein: CSARRGSEAFF. V gene TRBV29-1 combines with J gene TRBJ1-1; D is unclear. The CDR3 sequence is 11 residues long. The V end lost 7 bases, the J end lost 7 bases, and 13 bases lay between the germline ends. The germline CDR1 and CDR2 sequences are SQVTM and ANQGSEA.